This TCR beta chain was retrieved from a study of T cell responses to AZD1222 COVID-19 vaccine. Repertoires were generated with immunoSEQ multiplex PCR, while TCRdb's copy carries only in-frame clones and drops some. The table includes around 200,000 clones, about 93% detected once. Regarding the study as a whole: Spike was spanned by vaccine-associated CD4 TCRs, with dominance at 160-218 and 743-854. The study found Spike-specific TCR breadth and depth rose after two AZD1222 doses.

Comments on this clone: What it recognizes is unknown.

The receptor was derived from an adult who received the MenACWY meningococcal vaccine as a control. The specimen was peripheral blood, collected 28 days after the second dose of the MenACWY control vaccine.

Here the CDR3 reads CASSPDSGANQPQHF. Here the CDR3 DNA reads TGTGCCAGCAGCCCGGACTCTGGGGCCAATCAGCCCCAGCATTTT. This chain joins TRBV11-1 and TRBJ1-5; the D gene is possibly TRBD1 (5 bases). CDR1 is SGHAT and CDR2 is FQDESV in the germline V gene (reference sequence). V lost 5 bases and J lost 3, with 14 bases in between. The CDR3 is 15 residues long.